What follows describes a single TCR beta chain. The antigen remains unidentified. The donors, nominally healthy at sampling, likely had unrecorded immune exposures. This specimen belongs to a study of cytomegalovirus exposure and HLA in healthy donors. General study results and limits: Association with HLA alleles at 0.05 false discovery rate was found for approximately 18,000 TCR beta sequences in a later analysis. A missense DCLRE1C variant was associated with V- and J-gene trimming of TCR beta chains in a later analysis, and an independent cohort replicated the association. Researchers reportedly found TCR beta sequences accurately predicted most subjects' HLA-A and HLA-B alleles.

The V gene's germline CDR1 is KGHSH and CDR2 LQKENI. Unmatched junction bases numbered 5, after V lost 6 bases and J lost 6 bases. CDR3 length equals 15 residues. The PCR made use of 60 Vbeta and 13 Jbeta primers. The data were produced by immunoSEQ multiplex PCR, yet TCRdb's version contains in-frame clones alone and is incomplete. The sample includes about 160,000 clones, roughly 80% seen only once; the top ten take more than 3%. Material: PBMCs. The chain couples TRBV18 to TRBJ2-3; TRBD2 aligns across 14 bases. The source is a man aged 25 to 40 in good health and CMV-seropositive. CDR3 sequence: CASSSGLAGADTQYF. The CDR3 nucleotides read TGTGCCAGCTCTTCGGGACTAGCGGGGGCTGATACGCAGTATTTT. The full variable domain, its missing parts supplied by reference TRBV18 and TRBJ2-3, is NAGVMQNPRHLVRRRGQEARLRCSPMKGHSHVYWYRQLPEEGLKFMVYLQKENIIDESGMPKERFSAEFPKEGPSILRIQQVVRGDSAAYFCASSSGLAGADTQYFGPGTRLTVL.